The clone carrying this T cell receptor beta chain was detected many times. Its matching antigen is unknown. This could be a read error, since a much larger clone is one nucleotide away. The CDR3 covers 13 residues. The germline V gene encodes CDR1 DFQATT and CDR2 SNEGSKA (reference sequence). This sample is part of a study of breast tumors, draining lymph nodes, adjacent tissues. TCRdb called the multiplex PCR reads again in MiXCR, with one record for every CDR3 protein. The data contain 50,000 to 65,000 distinct CDR3 sequences, around 40% of them singletons. Study-wide results and caveats: Tumors had less TCR diversity than lymph nodes, more than nontumor tissue.

The source material was breast tumor tissue. The chain carries TRBV20-1 and TRBJ1-2; D remains ambiguous. This TCR was sampled from a female donor with breast cancer. Some clones in this sample may be carry-over from other donors' samples. CDR3 protein: CNASPRSNYGYTF. CDR3 DNA: TGCAATGCTAGCCCCAGGTCAAACTATGGCTACACCTTC.